The sequence of this T cell receptor (beta chain) was determined in a study of human T cells and chemical hapten exposure listed by TCRdb under 2021. In terms of the full investigation: For sensitization, 2% DPC in acetone was applied to a 2 cm by 2 cm area of upper inner arm skin. Throughout the study period of roughly 24 weeks, patients also received therapeutic DPC doses to the scalp every week. Patch tests used Finn chambers with 0.01% DPC on the upper back, scored after 6 days by International Contact Dermatitis Research Group standards. The patient cohort, mostly female, included alopecia areata with under or over 50% scalp involvement, alopecia totalis and alopecia universalis. Libraries were pooled for sequencing, and per-sample TCR yields varied mainly because of small differences in library volumes within the pool. The study tracked peripheral blood TCR repertoire changes in vivo during primary and secondary sensitization to the hapten diphenylcyclopropenone (DPC) in alopecia patients. Patient blood was sampled pre-sensitization (week 0) and at 2, 6 and about 24 weeks after DPC sensitization. Twenty-nine alopecia patients provided blood for TCR sequencing at one to four time points (pre-sensitization, 2, 6 and 24 weeks). Overall study outcomes, separate from this receptor: Expanded TCRs formed significantly more large CDR3 similarity clusters than pre-sensitization or healthy control sets, consistent with antigen-driven responses. Repeated subsampling changed both the strength of the expansion versus patch-test correlation and the threshold at which the correlation became significant. DPC sensitization did not change the number of TCRs with a frequency above 1 in 1000, and there was no evidence of changes in global repertoire structure. Patch test score correlated positively with the number of PT1 expanded TCRs, reaching significance at thresholds 8, 16 and 32 but not at 4. Because all patients had alopecia, a presumed autoimmune disease, the immune response of the patients might differ from that of healthy individuals.

The receptor library was made with RACE. The sequencer listed for this sample is NextSeq 500. During library preparation, unique molecular identifiers were attached to individual cDNA molecules so that TCRs could be counted in a quantitative, reproducible way. For every blood RNA sample, sequencing covered both the TCR alpha and TCR beta chains. The study's own analysis went as follows. A median of roughly 100,000 TCRs per sample was observed, with a range of roughly 23,224 to 700,000. V, J and CDR3 annotation of the TCR reads was carried out using the Decombinator software suite. To make PS versus PT1 abundance plots, every sample was subsampled to the same number of TCRs (28,000). Expanded TCRs were defined as absent before sensitization and observed at least eight times at the 2-week time point. Clones were called with MiXCR by TCRdb after fastp trimmed the public reads at Q25, and only in-frame beta chains were retained. Every CDR3 protein is listed once, alongside the most common genes and DNA of its rows. What appears here as the V and J calls and clone size reflects TCRdb's work, not the paper's. This sample has 95,000 or so distinct CDR3 sequences in its table, and about an eighth of those were observed once. The ten largest clonotypes hold approximately 3.3% of the sample.

This clonotype was counted many times. Its specific antigen is unknown. No base quality information exists; no much larger clone differs at one position. The germline V gene encodes CDR1 MGHDK and CDR2 SYGVNS. Its CDR3 holds 17 amino acids, cysteine through phenylalanine. This entry keeps only the CDR3 DNA: 51 bases, framed from base 1. V loses 0 bases, J loses 9 bases, and the germline ends lie 23 bases apart. In the paper's terms, the time point label means: patch test 2, 6 weeks after DPC sensitization. The treatment or condition label of this sample denotes: therapeutic diphenylcyclopropenone sensitization with weekly scalp DPC. At every patch-test visit, the blood draw took place before the patch test was put on. To be eligible, patients had to be aged 18 to 70, diagnosed with alopecia and judged suitable for DPC therapy, while pregnant patients were excluded. Total RNA was isolated from unfractionated whole blood collected in Tempus Blood RNA tubes.

Sequences were derived from whole blood, sampled in connection with sensitization to the hapten diphenylcyclopropenone (DPC). This chain joins TRBV25-1 to TRBJ1-1, with an unclear D gene assignment. The TCR comes from a woman in her forties with alopecia areata. Some clones in this sample may be carry-over from other donors' samples. The CDR3 protein sequence reads: CASSEYQGSPPGFKAFF. The DNA is TGTGCCAGCAGTGAATATCAAGGATCCCCCCCGGGGTTTAAAGCTTTCTTT.